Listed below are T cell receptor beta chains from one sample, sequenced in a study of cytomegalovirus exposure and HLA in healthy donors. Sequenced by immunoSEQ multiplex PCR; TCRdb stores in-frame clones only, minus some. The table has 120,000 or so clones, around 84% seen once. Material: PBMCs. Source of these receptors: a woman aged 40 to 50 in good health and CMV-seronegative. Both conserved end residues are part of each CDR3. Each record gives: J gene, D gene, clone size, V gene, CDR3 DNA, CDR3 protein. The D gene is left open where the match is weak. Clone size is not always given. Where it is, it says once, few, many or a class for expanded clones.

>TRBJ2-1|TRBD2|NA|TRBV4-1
TGCGCCAGCAGCCAAGCTAGCGGGGGTTCCTACAATGAGCAGTTCTTC
CASSQASGGSYNEQFF
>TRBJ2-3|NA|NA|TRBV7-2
TGTGCCAGCAGCCCGACAGACGATACGCAGTATTTT
CASSPTDDTQYF
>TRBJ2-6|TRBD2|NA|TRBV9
TGTGCCAGCAGTCACCCGGGACTATCTTCTGGGGCCAACGTCCTGACTTTC
CASSHPGLSSGANVLTF
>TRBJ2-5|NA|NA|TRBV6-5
TGTGCCAGCAGGTCGCAGGGTTTCGAGACCCAGTACTTC
CASRSQGFETQYF
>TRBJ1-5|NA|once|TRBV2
TGTGCCGGTCGGGGGTTCGATGGGGGGCCCCAGCATTTT
CAGRGFDGGPQHF
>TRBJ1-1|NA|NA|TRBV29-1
TGCAGCGTTGGCGGGGGCCTGAACACTGAAGCTTTCTTT
CSVGGGLNTEAFF
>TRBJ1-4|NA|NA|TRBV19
TGTGCCAGTAGTATAATAGCTGGAAAACTGTTTTTT
CASSIIAGKLFF
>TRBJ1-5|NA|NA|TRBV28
TGTGCCAGCAGTTTGCGGGTTATACAGCCCCAGCATTTT
CASSLRVIQPQHF
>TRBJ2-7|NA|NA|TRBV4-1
TGCGCCAGCAGCCCTGACGAGCAGTACTTC
CASSPDEQYF
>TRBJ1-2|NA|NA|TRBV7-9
TGTGCCAGCAGCTTACCCCCCTTGGGCAACTATGGCTACACCTTC
CASSLPPLGNYGYTF
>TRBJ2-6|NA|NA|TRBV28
TGTGCCAGCAGACACCCACCCTCTGGGGCCAACGTCCTGACTTTC
CASRHPPSGANVLTF
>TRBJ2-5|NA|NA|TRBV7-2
TGTGCCAGCACGTACAATGGGGGGCAAGAGACCCAGTACTTC
CASTYNGGQETQYF
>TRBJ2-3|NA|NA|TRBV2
TGTGCCAGCAGGCGACTAGTGCGTAGCACAGATACGCAGTATTTT
CASRRLVRSTDTQYF
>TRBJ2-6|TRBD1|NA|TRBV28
TGTGCCAGCAGTTTGCGGACAGGGATCTCTGGGGCCAACGTCCTGACTTTC
CASSLRTGISGANVLTF
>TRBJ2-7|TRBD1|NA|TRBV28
TGTGCCAGCAGTCCCGGGACAGCATCCTCCTACGAGCAGTACTTC
CASSPGTASSYEQYF
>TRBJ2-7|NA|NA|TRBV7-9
TGTGCCAGCAGCTTAGGCCTCAGCTCCTACGAGCAGTACTTC
CASSLGLSSYEQYF
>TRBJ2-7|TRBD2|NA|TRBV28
TGTGCCAGCAGTTTCCCCGCGGGAGGGGGACCCTACGAGCAGTACTTC
CASSFPAGGGPYEQYF
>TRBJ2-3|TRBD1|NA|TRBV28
TGTGCCAGCAGTTATCGAACAGGGGCAGATACGCAGTATTTT
CASSYRTGADTQYF
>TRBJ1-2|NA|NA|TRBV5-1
TGCGCCAGCAGCTCAACACCCGCGGACCGGGGGACCTATGGCTACACCTTC
CASSSTPADRGTYGYTF
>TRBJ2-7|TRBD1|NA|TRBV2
TGTGCCAGCAGTAGGGGACAGTCCTACGAGCAGTACTTC
CASSRGQSYEQYF
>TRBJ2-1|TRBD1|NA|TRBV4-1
TGCGCCAGCAGCCATCTACGGGGACAGGGACTCGATGAGCAGTTCTTC
CASSHLRGQGLDEQFF
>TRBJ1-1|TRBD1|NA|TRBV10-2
TGCGCCAGCAGTGACGGACAGGGGAACACTGAAGCTTTCTTT
CASSDGQGNTEAFF
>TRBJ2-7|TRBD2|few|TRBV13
TGTGCCAGCAGTCTAAGGGCGGGACTAGCGGGAGGGCGGTACGAGCAGTACTTC
CASSLRAGLAGGRYEQYF
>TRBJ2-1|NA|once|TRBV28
TGTGCCAGCAGTTTGGGGGGGGCGGGCTCCTACAATGAGCAGTTCTTC
CASSLGGAGSYNEQFF
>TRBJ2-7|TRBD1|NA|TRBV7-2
TGTGCCAGCAGCTCACCAGGGGGCCCCTACGAGCAGTACTTC
CASSSPGGPYEQYF
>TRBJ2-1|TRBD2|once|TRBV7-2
TGTGCCAGCAGCGATAGCGGGAGAGGAGGTTACTTATACAATGAGCAGTTCTTC
CASSDSGRGGYLYNEQFF
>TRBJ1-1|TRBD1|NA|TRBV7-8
TGTGCCAGCAACAGACAGGGGTCGTACACTGAAGCTTTCTTT
CASNRQGSYTEAFF
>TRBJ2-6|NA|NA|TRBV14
TGTGCCAGCAGCCAAGGAAGATCTGGGGCCAACGGCCTGACTTTC
CASSQGRSGANGLTF
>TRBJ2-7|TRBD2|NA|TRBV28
TGTGCCAGCAGTTTACTCGGGACTAGCGGCTCCTACGAGCAGTACTTC
CASSLLGTSGSYEQYF
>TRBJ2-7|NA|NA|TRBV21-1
TGTGCCAGCAGCGGCCTTCGGGGGGGTTGTTCCTACGAGCAGTACTTC
CASSGLRGGCSYEQYF
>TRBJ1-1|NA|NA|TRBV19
TGTGCCAGTAGTATAGATAGGGGTTGGAAAACTGAAGCTTTCTTT
CASSIDRGWKTEAFF
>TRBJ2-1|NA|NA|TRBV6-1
TGTGCCAGCAGCCCCGATGGCCTCTCCTACAATGAGCAGTTCTTC
CASSPDGLSYNEQFF
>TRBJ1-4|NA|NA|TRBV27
TGTGCCAGCAGTTTATCGTGGAGGGATGGTGAAAAACTGTTTTTT
CASSLSWRDGEKLFF
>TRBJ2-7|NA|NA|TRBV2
TGTGCCAGCAAAGGGGAAGCCTACGAGCAGTACTTC
CASKGEAYEQYF
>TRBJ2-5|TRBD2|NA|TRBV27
TGTGCCAGCAGATTTAGCGGGAGGGAGACCCAGTACTTC
CASRFSGRETQYF
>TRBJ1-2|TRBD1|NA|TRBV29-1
TGCAGCGTTGGGGACAGGTGGAACTATGGCTACACCTTC
CSVGDRWNYGYTF
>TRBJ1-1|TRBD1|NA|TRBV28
TGTGCCAGCAGTTTAGGTGGGACAGGGTTTTCTAGGGCTGAAGCTTTCTTT
CASSLGGTGFSRAEAFF
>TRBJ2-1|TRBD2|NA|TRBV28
TGTGCCAGCCTTAGCGGGGGCTCCTACAATGAGCAGTTCTTC
CASLSGGSYNEQFF
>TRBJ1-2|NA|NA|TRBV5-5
TGTGCCAGCAGCTTCATCGGGGGGGCGGGATTGAATGGCTACACCTTC
CASSFIGGAGLNGYTF
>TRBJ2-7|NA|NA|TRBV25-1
TGTGCCAGCAGTGGTGATGGACTACCCACTCGGGAGCAGTACTTC
CASSGDGLPTREQYF
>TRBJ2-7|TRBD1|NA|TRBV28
TGTGCCAGCAGTCCAACAGGGGGCGAGCAGTACTTC
CASSPTGGEQYF
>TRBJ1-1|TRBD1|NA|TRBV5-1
TGCGCCAGCATCGACAGGGGCCAAAGGAACACTGAAGCTTTCTTT
CASIDRGQRNTEAFF
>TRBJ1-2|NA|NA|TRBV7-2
TGTGCCAGCAGCTTAGACGCAGGGCTCCGTGGCTACACCTTC
CASSLDAGLRGYTF
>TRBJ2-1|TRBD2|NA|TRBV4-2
TGTGCCAGCAGCCAAGAGACTAGCGGTGGGACGTATGAGCAGTTCTTC
CASSQETSGGTYEQFF
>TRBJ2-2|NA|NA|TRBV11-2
TGTGCCAGCAGCTCCACCGACTACCACACCGGGGAGCTGTTTTTT
CASSSTDYHTGELFF
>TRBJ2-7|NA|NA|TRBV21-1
TGTGCCAGTATCAAGCCGGGGTTGGACGAGCAGTACTTC
CASIKPGLDEQYF
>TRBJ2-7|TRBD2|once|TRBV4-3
TGCGCCAGCAGCCAAGAGTCAGGGACTAGTTACTACGAGCAGTACTTC
CASSQESGTSYYEQYF
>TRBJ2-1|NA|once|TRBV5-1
TGCGCCAGCAGCGCCACCGTCGGGTCCTACAATGAGCAGTTCTTC
CASSATVGSYNEQFF
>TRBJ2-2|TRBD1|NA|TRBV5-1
TGCGCCAGCACGTACGGGACAGACAACACCGGGGAGCTGTTTTTT
CASTYGTDNTGELFF
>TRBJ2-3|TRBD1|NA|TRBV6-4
TGTGCCAGCAGTGAATGGGACAGGGCCACAGATACGCAGTATTTT
CASSEWDRATDTQYF
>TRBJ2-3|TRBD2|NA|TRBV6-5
TGTGCCAGCAGTTACAGTTCGGGACTAGGTACAGATACGCAGTATTTT
CASSYSSGLGTDTQYF
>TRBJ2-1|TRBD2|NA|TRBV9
TGTGCCAGCAGCGTAGAAGCTAGCGGGTACTCCTACAATGAGCAGTTCTTC
CASSVEASGYSYNEQFF
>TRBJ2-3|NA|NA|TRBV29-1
TGCAGCGTGGGGCTGGGGGGAGATACGCAGTATTTT
CSVGLGGDTQYF
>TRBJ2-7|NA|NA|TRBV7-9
TGTTCCAGCAGCTTTCCAGGGCCAACCTACGAGCAGTACTTC
CSSSFPGPTYEQYF
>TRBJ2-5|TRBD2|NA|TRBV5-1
TGCGCCAGCAGCTCCAGACTAGCGGGAGGACAAGAGACCCAGTACTTC
CASSSRLAGGQETQYF
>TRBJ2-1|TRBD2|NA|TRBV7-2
TGTGCCAGCAGCTTAGTCAGCGGGAGGGGGTATGAGCAGTTCTTC
CASSLVSGRGYEQFF
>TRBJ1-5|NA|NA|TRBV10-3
TGTGCCACCCAACAGGAGACTAGCAATCAGCCCCAGCATTTT
CATQQETSNQPQHF
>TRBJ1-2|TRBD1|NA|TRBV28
TGTGCCAGCAGCTTGACGACCTCCGACAGGGGATTTTATGGCTACACCTTC
CASSLTTSDRGFYGYTF
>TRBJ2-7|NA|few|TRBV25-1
TGTGCCAGCAGTAGAAAGACTAACTCCTACGAGCAGTACTTC
CASSRKTNSYEQYF